Each of the 17 T cell receptor beta chains below was sequenced from the same sample in a study of T cells in Graves' hyperthyroidism and ophthalmopathy. The investigators amplified TCR beta CDR3 regions from RNA transcripts. HTBI primers were used for first-round RT-PCR of the TCR CDR3. TCRdb processed the multiplex PCR reads anew with MiXCR; each CDR3 protein has one entry. The sample has 530,000 or so distinct CDR3 sequences, more than 45% seen once. The source material was peripheral blood or thyroid tissue (not recorded which). These receptors all come from a woman under 30 with Graves' hyperthyroidism.

This clonotype was seen many times. V usage is TRBV12-3 or TRBV12-4 and J usage is TRBJ1-5, with TRBD1 as a possible D gene (6 bases). The CDR3 is made up of 15 amino acids. Trimming shortened V by 6 bases and J by 3 bases, and 15 bases separated the two germline ends. The DNA of the CDR3 is TGTGCCAGCAGCCGCGACAGGCTCAACAATCAGCCCCAGCATTTT. Translated: CASSRDRLNNQPQHF.

As concerns this clonotype: It may be a read error: a sequence one base away is much more abundant. The chain links TRBV27 to TRBJ2-5; D ambiguous. This CDR3 region has 13 residues. From germline, CDR1 is MNHEY and CDR2 SMNVEV (reference sequence). In DNA form, the CDR3 reads TGTGCCAGCCGGCTCCTGGCGCAAGAGATCCAGTACTTC. Amino acids: CASRLLAQEIQYF.

The CDR3 sequence is CASSLGVAGGPREQFF. CDR3 coding DNA: TGTGCCAGCAGCTTAGGCGTAGCGGGAGGGCCCCGGGAGCAGTTCTTC. The chain uses TRBV7-8 and TRBJ2-7; 11 bases agree with TRBD2. The J call is doubtful: the DNA matches TRBJ2-1 better. Germline values: CDR1 SGHVS, CDR2 FQNEAQ. The CDR3 runs to 16 residues.

This clonotype appeared a few times. The rearrangement uses TRBV24-1 and TRBJ2-2; no clear D. The germline V and J ends were trimmed by 2 bases and 5 bases, with 8 bases remaining between them. The CDR3 runs 14 residues. In germline, CDR1 is KGHDR, CDR2 SFDVKD. The CDR3 nucleotides read TGTGCCACCAGTGATTGGGCAGAAACCGGGGAGCTGTTTTTT. This encodes CATSDWAETGELFF.

This clonotype has ten or more counts. The chain has TRBV2 and TRBJ1-1; TRBD1 aligns across 7 bases. Losses at the gene ends were 4 bases for V and 0 bases for J; bases not matched to a gene: 17. The CDR3 totals 19 residues. In germline, CDR1 is SNHLY, CDR2 FYNNEI. CDR3: CASSGRDRLASTMNTEAFF. In DNA form, the CDR3 reads TGTGCCAGCAGTGGCCGGGACAGACTAGCTTCAACCATGAACACTGAAGCTTTCTTT. Supplemented by reference TRBV2 and TRBJ1-1, the full variable domain reads EPEVTQTPSHQVTQMGQEVILRCVPISNHLYFYWYRQILGQKVEFLVSFYNNEISEKSEIFDDQFSVERPDGSNFTLKIRSTKLEDSAMYFCASSGRDRLASTMNTEAFFGQGTRLTVV.

The chain couples TRBV6-5 to TRBJ2-5; TRBD1 or TRBD2 may be the D gene (6 bases each). The CDR3 spans 15 residues. V was clipped by 2 bases and J by 5 bases, with 15 bases between them. The germline V gene encodes CDR1 MNHEY and CDR2 SVGAGI. The CDR3 region is CASSYRGKGDETQYF. The CDR3 nucleotides read TGTGCCAGCAGTTACCGGGGGAAGGGGGATGAGACCCAGTACTTC.

This clonotype was observed a handful of times. The rearrangement links TRBV27 to TRBJ1-1; D ambiguous. This CDR3 contains 13 residues. Trimming shortened V by 1 base and J by 0 bases, and 3 bases separated the two germline ends. The germline V gene has CDR1 MNHEY and CDR2 SMNVEV (reference sequence). CDR3 sequence reads: CASSLYMNTEAFF. The CDR3 DNA follows: TGTGCCAGCAGTTTATACATGAACACTGAAGCTTTCTTT.

The genes are TRBV27 and TRBJ2-7, with D maybe TRBD1 (5 bases). In germline, CDR1 is MNHEY, CDR2 SMNVEV (reference sequence). Deletions cut 1 base from V and 2 bases from J, with 9 bases between. The CDR3 has 14 amino acids. CDR3 sequence reads: CASSLFSGTYEQYF. The CDR3 DNA sequence: TGTGCCAGCAGTTTATTTTCAGGGACCTACGAGCAGTACTTC.

Many counts were recorded for this clonotype. CDR3 sequence reads: CASSSTSLDTQYF. The CDR3 nucleotides read TGTGCCAGCAGCTCGACTAGCCTGGATACGCAGTATTTT. This chain connects TRBV7-6 to TRBJ2-3, with TRBD2 identical over 7 bases. Per the germline V gene, CDR1 is SGHVS and CDR2 is FNYEAQ. The CDR3 is 13 residues long. The V gene end was trimmed by 4 bases and the J gene end by 6 bases; junction bases not matched to a gene: 4. Together with reference TRBV7-6 and TRBJ2-3, the CDR3 gives the full variable domain: GAGVSQSPRYKVTKRGQDVALRCDPISGHVSLYWYRQALGQGPEFLTYFNYEAQQDKSGLPNDRFSAERPEGSISTLTIQRTEQRDSAMYRCASSSTSLDTQYFGPGTRLTVL.

This chain joins TRBV7-9 and TRBJ2-2, with TRBD2 matching over 12 bases. The CDR3 has 21 amino acids. Trimming at V came to 10 bases and at J to 1 base, leaving 22 bases not matched to a gene. CDR1 SEHNR and CDR2 FQNEAQ come from the germline V gene (reference sequence). CDR3 region: CAILDRDIGLAGYVNTGELFF. The CDR3 DNA follows: TGTGCCATCCTAGACCGGGACATCGGACTAGCGGGATACGTGAACACCGGGGAGCTGTTTTTT.

This clonotype was detected many times. The rearrangement links TRBV25-1 to TRBJ1-4; TRBD1 matches 8 bases. The CDR3 is made up of 15 amino acids. Germline V CDR1 and CDR2: MGHDK, SYGVNS. After removal of 5 bases from V and 8 bases from J, the junction contained 10 bases not matched to a gene. DNA for the CDR3: TGTGCCAGCAGTAATCGACAGGGGAGTTACGAAAAACTGTTTTTT. It encodes CASSNRQGSYEKLFF.

The chain is built from TRBV6-4 and TRBJ2-6, with 7 bases identical to TRBD2. J was trimmed by 0 bases and V by 8 bases; bases with no gene match: 7. Germline V lookup: CDR1 MRHNA, CDR2 SNTAGT. CDR3 length: 16 amino acids. The DNA for the CDR3 is TGTGCCAGCTCCCCCCTAGCGGCCTCTGGGGCCAACGTCCTGACTTTC. Translating it yields CASSPLAASGANVLTF.

In its sample, this clonotype was seen once. This chain uses TRBV10-3 with TRBJ2-5; D may be TRBD1 or TRBD2 (8 bases each). Germline CDR1 is ENHRY and CDR2 is SYGVKD. There are 14 residues in the CDR3. Trimming removed 10 bases from V and 0 bases from J, with 15 bases in between. DNA for the CDR3: TGTGCCACCGTAGCGGGACAGGACCAAGAGACCCAGTACTTC. Residues: CATVAGQDQETQYF.

This clonotype was seen at least ten times. The rearrangement uses TRBV2 and TRBJ2-7; 9 bases match TRBD2. The CDR3 contains 14 residues. With V trimmed by 10 bases and J by 7 bases, 14 bases remained unmatched. Looked up from germline, CDR1 is SNHLY and CDR2 is FYNNEI. CDR3 nucleotides: TGTGCCACCGTAAAGGGGCGGGAGGGTGGAGAGCAGTACTTC. This gives the protein CATVKGREGGEQYF.

This clonotype has only one observation. The chain is built from TRBV10-3 and TRBJ1-3; 7 nucleotides match TRBD1. The V gene end was trimmed by 10 bases and the J gene end by 2 bases; junction bases not matched to a gene: 11. Germline values: CDR1 ENHRY, CDR2 SYGVKD. This CDR3 has 15 residues. The chain's CDR3 is CATEPNRGTGNTIYF. CDR3 coding DNA: TGTGCCACCGAACCGAACAGGGGCACTGGAAACACCATATATTTT.

Ten or more counts support this clonotype. The genes are TRBV7-3 and TRBJ2-6; TRBD1 matches 12 bases. With 5 bases clipped from V and 3 bases from J, the junction kept 11 bases outside the gene matches. Looked up from germline, CDR1 is SGHTA and CDR2 is FQGTGA. The CDR3 extends over 19 amino acids. DNA for the CDR3: TGTGCCAGCAGCCATACTTGGGGGACAGGGGGCGGTGGGGCCAACGTCCTGACTTTC. Translation: CASSHTWGTGGGGANVLTF.

Judged by abundance, this clonotype is medium-sized. The CDR3 DNA reads as TGCGCCAGCAGCTTGGGGACAGGACGGGATGATGGCTACACCTTC. It encodes CASSLGTGRDDGYTF. This sequence joins TRBV5-1 and TRBJ1-2, with TRBD1 matching over 7 bases. The V and J ends lost 0 bases and 6 bases, in that order; junction bases with no gene match: 8. The CDR3 spans 15 residues. From germline, CDR1 is SGHRS and CDR2 YFSETQ.